This TCR beta chain was identified in a study of low-dose radiotherapy and immunotherapy resistance in tumors. Study context: Every two weeks, one day ahead of radiation and immunotherapy, cyclophosphamide 200 mg/m2 was given (intravenously).

V dropped 4 bases and J dropped 8; count of bases not matched to a gene: 7. This CDR3 is built from 14 residues. Germline CDR1 is LNHDA and CDR2 is SQIVND (reference sequence). The sample's time point: after trial treatment. The sample's treatment: LDRT plus nivolumab, ipilimumab, low-dose cyclophosphamide and aspirin (RACIN trial). TRAV and TRBV primers primed cDNA for both TCRalpha and TCRbeta. Amplification of TCRs used a constant-region primer and V-primer adapter for about 20 PCR cycles. Amplification of the isolated mRNA used in vitro transcription. TCRdb redid the calling of the reads with MiXCR, one entry per CDR3 protein. The sample has about 30,000 distinct CDR3 sequences, approximately 49% seen once; the top ten hold 5.7%.

Material: PBMCs, obtained after low-dose radiotherapy plus immunotherapy. The chain links TRBV19 to TRBJ2-1; TRBD1 matches 8 bases. This sequence was found in a male donor with gallbladder cancer. DNA of the CDR3: TGTGCCAGTAGTACGACAGGGGTTATGGATGAGCAGTTCTTC. As protein: CASSTTGVMDEQFF.